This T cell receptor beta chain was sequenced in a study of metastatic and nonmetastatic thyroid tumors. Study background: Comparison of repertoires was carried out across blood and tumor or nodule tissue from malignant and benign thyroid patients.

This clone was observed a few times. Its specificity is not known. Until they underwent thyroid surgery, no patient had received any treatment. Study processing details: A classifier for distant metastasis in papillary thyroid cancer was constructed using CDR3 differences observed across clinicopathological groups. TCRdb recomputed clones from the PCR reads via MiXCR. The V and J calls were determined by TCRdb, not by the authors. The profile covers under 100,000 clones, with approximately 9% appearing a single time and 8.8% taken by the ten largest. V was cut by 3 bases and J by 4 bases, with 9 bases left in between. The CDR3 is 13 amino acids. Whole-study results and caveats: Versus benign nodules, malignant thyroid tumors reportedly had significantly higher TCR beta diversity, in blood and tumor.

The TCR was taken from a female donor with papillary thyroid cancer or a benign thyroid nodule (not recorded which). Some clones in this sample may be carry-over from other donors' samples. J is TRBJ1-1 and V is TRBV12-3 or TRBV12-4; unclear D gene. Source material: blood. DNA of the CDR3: TGTGCCAGCAGTTTTGGGATAGTCACTGAAGCTTTCTTT. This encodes CASSFGIVTEAFF.